The clone carrying this T cell receptor (beta chain) was seen only a few times. The antigen is not known. Deletions cut 5 bases from V and 2 bases from J, with 12 bases between. CDR3 length: 14 amino acids. CDR1 and CDR2 (germline): SGHTA, FQGNSA. The sample originates from a study of T-cell reconstitution after alpha-beta-depleted transplantation in children. Points from the study as a whole: Reportedly, only several hundred clones from non-depleted graft cells drove alpha-beta T-cell counts at about two months. Surviving recipient T cells and thymic progenitors underlay high day-60 TCRbeta diversity in some patients.

During its preparation, the TCRbeta library received unique molecular identifiers. Each CDR3 protein gets one entry after TCRdb re-called the PCR reads with MiXCR. The table lists about 440,000 distinct CDR3 sequences, about 40% of them singletons. This TCR derives from a girl aged 2-10 years with aplastic anemia, due to receive a stem cell transplant. The source was PBMCs, collected before TCRalphabeta/CD19-depleted stem cell transplant. The chain is built from TRBV7-2 and TRBJ1-2; no firm D call. The CDR3 protein is CASSIITQNYGYTF. CDR3 DNA: TGTGCCAGCAGCATAATAACGCAAAACTATGGCTACACCTTC.